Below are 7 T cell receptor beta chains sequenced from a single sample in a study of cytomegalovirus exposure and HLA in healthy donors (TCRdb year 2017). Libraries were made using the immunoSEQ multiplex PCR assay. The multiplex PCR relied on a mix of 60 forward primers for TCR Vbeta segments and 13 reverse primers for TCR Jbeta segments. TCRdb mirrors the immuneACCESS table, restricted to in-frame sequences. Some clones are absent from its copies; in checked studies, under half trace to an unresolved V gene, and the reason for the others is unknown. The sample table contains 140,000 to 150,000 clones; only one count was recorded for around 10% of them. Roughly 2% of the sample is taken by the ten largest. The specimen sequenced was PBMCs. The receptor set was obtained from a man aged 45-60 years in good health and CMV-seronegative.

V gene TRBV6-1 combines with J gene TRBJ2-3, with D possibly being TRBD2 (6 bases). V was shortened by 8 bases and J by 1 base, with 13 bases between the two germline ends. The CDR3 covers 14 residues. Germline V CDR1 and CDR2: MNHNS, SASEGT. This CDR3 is CASLGRERTDTQYF. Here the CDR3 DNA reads TGTGCCAGCCTGGGGCGGGAACGCACAGATACGCAGTATTTT.

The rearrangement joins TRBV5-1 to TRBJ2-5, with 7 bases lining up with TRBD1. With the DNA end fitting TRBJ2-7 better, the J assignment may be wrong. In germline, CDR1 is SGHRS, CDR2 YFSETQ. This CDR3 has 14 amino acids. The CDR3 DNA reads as TGCGCCAGCAGCATGCAGGGACAGATCTACGAGCAGTACTTC. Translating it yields CASSMQGQIYEQYF.

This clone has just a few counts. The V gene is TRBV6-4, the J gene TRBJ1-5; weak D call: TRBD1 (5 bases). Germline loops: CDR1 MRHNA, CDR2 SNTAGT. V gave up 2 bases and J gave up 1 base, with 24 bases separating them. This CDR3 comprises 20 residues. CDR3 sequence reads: CASSDRVGAGKRVSNQPQHF. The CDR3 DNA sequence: TGTGCCAGCAGTGACAGGGTAGGGGCAGGGAAGAGAGTAAGCAATCAGCCCCAGCATTTT.

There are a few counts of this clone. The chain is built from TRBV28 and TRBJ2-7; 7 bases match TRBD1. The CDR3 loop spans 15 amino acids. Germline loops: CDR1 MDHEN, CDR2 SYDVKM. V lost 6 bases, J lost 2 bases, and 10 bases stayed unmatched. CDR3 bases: TGTGCCAGCAGCCTAGACAGGGTTCCTCCCTACGAGCAGTACTTC. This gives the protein CASSLDRVPPYEQYF. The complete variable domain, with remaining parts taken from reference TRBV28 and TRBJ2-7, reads DVKVTQSSRYLVKRTGEKVFLECVQDMDHENMFWYRQDPGLGLRLIYFSYDVKMKEKGDIPEGYSVSREKKERFSLILESASTNQTSMYLCASSLDRVPPYEQYFGPGTRLTVT.

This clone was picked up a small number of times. The CDR3 loop reads CASRRGLDEQYF. In nucleotides, the CDR3 is TGTGCCAGCAGGCGCGGACTAGACGAGCAGTACTTC. This rearrangement joins TRBV2 to TRBJ2-7; 7 positions agree with TRBD2. The length of the CDR3 is 12 residues. Germline trimming cut 6 bases from V and 5 bases from J; bases unmatched to any gene: 4. Looked up from germline, CDR1 is SNHLY and CDR2 is FYNNEI.

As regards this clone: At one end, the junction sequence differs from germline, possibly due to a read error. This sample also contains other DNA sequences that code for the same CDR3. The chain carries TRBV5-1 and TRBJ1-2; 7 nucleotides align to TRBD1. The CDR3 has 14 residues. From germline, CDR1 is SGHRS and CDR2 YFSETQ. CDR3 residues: CASSSVQGFYGYTF. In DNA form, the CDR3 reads TGCGCCAGCAGCTCGGTACAGGGGTTTTACGGCTACACCTTT.

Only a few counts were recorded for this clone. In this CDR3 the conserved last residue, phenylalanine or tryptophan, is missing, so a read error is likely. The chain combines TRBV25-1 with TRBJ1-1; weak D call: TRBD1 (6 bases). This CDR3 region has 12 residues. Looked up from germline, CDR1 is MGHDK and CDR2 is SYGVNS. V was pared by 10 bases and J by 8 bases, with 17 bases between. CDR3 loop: CATGKDRSEAFL. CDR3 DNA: TGTGCCACCGGAAAGGACAGAAGCGAAGCTTTCTTG.